A selection of T cell receptor beta chains follows, all from one sample in a study of blood T cell repertoires in COVID-19. TCRdb keeps only in-frame clones here, not all; method: immunoSEQ multiplex PCR. Altogether hundreds of thousands of clones are present, over 75% being singletons, with the ten largest covering approximately 7.6%. Source material: peripheral blood. These TCRs come from a human donor in a cohort sampled during active COVID-19. CDR3s include the opening cysteine and the closing phenylalanine or tryptophan. The D gene is left open where the match is weak. Clone size is shown for a subset of rows, as once, few, many or a class of expanded clone.

TRBJ1-2 NA NA TRBV29-1 CSVDAQGRDYGYTF TGCAGCGTTGATGCCCAGGGAAGGGACTATGGCTACACCTTC
TRBJ1-5 NA NA TRBV5-4 CASSFERDTPQPQHF TGTGCCAGCAGCTTTGAACGGGACACCCCTCAGCCCCAGCATTTT
TRBJ2-7 NA NA TRBV18 CASSLSDTVVGVEQYF TGTGCCAGCTCCCTGTCGGATACGGTTGTCGGGGTCGAGCAGTACTTC
TRBJ1-2 NA NA TRBV2 CASNHRTNYGYTF TGTGCCAGCAATCACAGGACAAACTATGGCTACACCTTC
TRBJ1-1 NA NA TRBV29-1 CSVEKAFGQGEAFF TGCAGCGTTGAAAAGGCCTTTGGGCAGGGTGAAGCTTTCTTT
TRBJ1-2 TRBD1 NA TRBV24-1 CATSDPGQGTIYGYTF TGTGCCACCAGTGACCCAGGACAGGGGACTATCTATGGCTACACCTTC
TRBJ1-1 NA NA TRBV5-1 CASSLGDRAGLTEAFF TGCGCCAGCAGCTTGGGAGATCGGGCGGGACTCACTGAAGCTTTCTTT
TRBJ1-6 TRBD1 NA TRBV27 CASSFPDRDGSPLHF TGTGCCAGCAGTTTCCCCGACAGGGATGGCTCACCCCTCCACTTT
TRBJ2-6 NA NA TRBV11-2 CASSFPGTGANVLTF TGTGCCAGCAGCTTTCCGGGTACCGGGGCCAACGTCCTGACTTTC
TRBJ2-5 NA NA TRBV18 CASSRKETQYF TGTGCCAGCTCACGTAAAGAGACCCAGTACTTC
TRBJ1-1 TRBD1 NA TRBV10-3 CAGRTPGTGGFLTEAFF TGTGCCGGCCGAACTCCCGGGACAGGGGGCTTCTTGACTGAAGCTTTCTTT
TRBJ1-5 NA once TRBV2 CASRREGSNQPQHF TGTGCCAGCAGGCGCGAGGGATCTAATCAGCCCCAGCATTTT
TRBJ1-5 NA NA TRBV4-1 CASSPVRGKVEDQPQHF TGCGCCAGCAGCCCGGTAAGGGGAAAAGTAGAGGATCAGCCCCAGCATTTT
TRBJ2-1 TRBD1 NA TRBV7-9 CASSPDRANEQFF TGTGCCAGCAGCCCGGACAGGGCCAATGAGCAGTTCTTC
TRBJ2-2 NA NA TRBV29-1 CSVDRNTGELFF TGCAGCGTGGACAGGAACACCGGGGAGCTGTTTTTT
TRBJ1-6 TRBD1 NA TRBV7-9 CASSSYRGRNSYNSPLHF TGTGCCAGCAGCTCCTACAGGGGGCGGAACTCCTATAATTCACCCCTCCACTTT
TRBJ1-5 NA NA TRBV6-5 CASSYVINQPQHF TGTGCCAGCAGTTACGTCATCAATCAGCCCCAGCATTTT
TRBJ2-7 NA NA TRBV2 CASRRNYEQYF TGTGCCAGCAGGCGGAACTACGAGCAGTACTTC
TRBJ2-7 NA few TRBV5-1 CASSSPRQGGHEQYF TGCGCCAGCAGCTCCCCAAGACAGGGAGGCCACGAGCAGTACTTC
TRBJ2-7 TRBD2 NA TRBV4-1 CASSPSGEYFSYEQYF TGCGCCAGCAGCCCTAGCGGGGAGTACTTCTCCTACGAGCAGTACTTC
TRBJ2-3 NA NA TRBV5-1 CASSLAGEDTQYF TGCGCCAGCAGCTTGGCCGGGGAGGATACGCAGTATTTT
TRBJ2-7 NA NA TRBV4-1 CASSLTETYEQYF TGCGCCAGCAGCCTGACTGAAACCTACGAGCAGTACTTC
TRBJ2-1 TRBD2 NA TRBV7-9 CASAGQRGGSDEQFF TGTGCCAGCGCGGGACAGCGGGGGGGCTCCGATGAGCAGTTCTTC
TRBJ1-5 NA NA TRBV30 CAWGGSNQPQHF TGTGCCTGGGGCGGAAGCAATCAGCCCCAGCATTTT
TRBJ1-1 NA NA TRBV19 CASNDSPMNTEAFF TGTGCCAGTAATGACAGCCCCATGAACACTGAAGCTTTCTTT
TRBJ2-6 NA NA TRBV5-8 CAASSTSGANVLTF TGTGCCGCCTCATCTACCTCTGGGGCCAACGTCCTGACTTTC
TRBJ1-1 TRBD1 NA TRBV24-1 CATSESPTGGIKNTEAFF TGTGCCACCAGTGAGAGCCCGACAGGGGGTATTAAGAACACTGAAGCTTTCTTT
TRBJ1-5 NA NA TRBV5-8 CASSRTGNSNQPQHF TGTGCCAGCAGCCGGACGGGAAATAGCAATCAGCCCCAGCATTTT
TRBJ1-5 NA few TRBV7-8 CASSLKVGSKPQHF TGTGCCAGCAGCTTAAAGGTGGGGAGTAAGCCCCAGCATTTT
TRBJ2-3 NA NA TRBV21-1 CASSKGDDRGVDRDTQYF TGTGCCAGCAGCAAAGGGGACGACAGGGGGGTCGACAGAGATACGCAGTATTTT
TRBJ2-1 TRBD2 NA TRBV5-8 CASSFSGGNEQFF TGTGCCAGCAGTTTTAGCGGGGGTAATGAGCAGTTCTTC
TRBJ2-1 NA NA TRBV10-1 CASSERGAPPHEQFF TGCGCCAGCAGTGAGCGCGGGGCCCCCCCCCATGAGCAGTTCTTC
TRBJ1-1 NA once TRBV7-2 CASSLAAGIATEAFF TGTGCCAGCAGCTTAGCTGCGGGGATTGCCACTGAAGCTTTCTTT
TRBJ2-1 NA once TRBV15 CATSFWRVSSYNEQFF TGTGCCACCAGCTTCTGGAGGGTGAGCTCCTACAATGAGCAGTTCTTC
TRBJ1-2 NA NA TRBV12-3/TRBV12-4 CASSLGGVDGYTF TGTGCCAGCAGTTTAGGGGGGGTCGATGGCTACACCTTC
TRBJ2-2 NA NA TRBV27 CASSLRVPGELFF TGTGCCAGCAGTTTACGCGTGCCCGGGGAGCTGTTTTTT
TRBJ1-3 TRBD1 few TRBV7-8 CASSSILPGQISGTTIYF TGTGCCAGCAGCTCGATATTACCGGGACAGATATCTGGAACCACCATATATTTT
TRBJ2-1 NA NA TRBV7-3 CASSDGAGGTYNEQFF TGTGCCAGCAGCGACGGGGCAGGCGGGACCTACAATGAGCAGTTCTTC
TRBJ1-5 NA NA TRBV6-5 CASSPIGLDQPQHF TGTGCCAGCAGCCCCATAGGACTGGATCAGCCCCAGCATTTT
TRBJ2-1 NA NA TRBV6-6 CASRFRDNEQFF TGTGCCAGCAGATTCCGGGACAATGAGCAGTTCTTC
TRBJ2-7 NA few TRBV21-1 CATTQGDTLYEQYF TGTGCCACCACACAGGGGGACACGCTATACGAGCAGTACTTC
TRBJ2-1 TRBD2 NA TRBV27 CASSPPGAGHLNEQFF TGTGCCAGCAGTCCCCCGGGAGCGGGGCATCTTAATGAGCAGTTCTTC
TRBJ1-1 NA NA TRBV5-6 CASSLVGGSTEAFF TGTGCCAGCAGCTTGGTGGGAGGGAGCACTGAAGCTTTCTTT
TRBJ2-7 TRBD2 NA TRBV30 CAWGRVGDEQYF TGTGCCTGGGGGAGGGTGGGCGACGAGCAGTACTTC
TRBJ1-5 NA NA TRBV18 CASSPSGQTKITF TGTGCCAGCTCACCATCCGGCCAGACAAAAATAACTTTT
TRBJ1-4 NA NA TRBV5-8 CASSLAVANEKLFF TGTGCCAGCAGCTTGGCCGTCGCTAATGAAAAACTGTTTTTT
TRBJ1-1 NA NA TRBV5-1 CASSLLGVGTEAFF TGCGCCAGCAGCTTGTTAGGGGTTGGGACTGAAGCTTTCTTT
TRBJ2-1 TRBD1 NA TRBV6-1 CASSEYRGSFNEQFF TGTGCCAGCAGTGAGTACAGGGGGAGTTTCAATGAGCAGTTCTTC
TRBJ2-3 NA NA TRBV11-1 CASSPQRSTDTQYF TGTGCCAGCAGCCCCCAGCGGAGCACAGATACGCAGTATTTT
TRBJ2-3 NA NA TRBV5-6 CASSLGVDTQYF TGTGCCAGCAGCTTGGGCGTGGATACGCAGTATTTT
TRBJ1-1 NA once TRBV29-1 CSVGMTENTEAFF TGCAGCGTTGGTATGACAGAAAACACTGAAGCTTTCTTT
TRBJ1-6 NA NA TRBV11-2 CASRKPGLKNSPLHF TGTGCCAGCAGGAAACCGGGACTCAAGAATTCACCCCTCCACTTT
TRBJ1-2 NA few TRBV4-1 CASSSMVGVYTF TGCGCCAGCAGCTCGATGGTAGGGGTCTACACCTTC
TRBJ1-5 NA once TRBV18 CASSPNRGDLYSNQPQHF TGTGCCAGCTCACCAAATCGGGGGGACCTTTATAGCAATCAGCCCCAGCATTTT
TRBJ1-2 NA NA TRBV19 CASTAPQGWANYGYTF TGTGCCAGTACCGCGCCCCAGGGATGGGCTAACTATGGCTACACCTTC
TRBJ2-5 NA NA TRBV19 CASSGSIETQYF TGTGCCAGTAGCGGGTCCATTGAGACCCAGTACTTC
TRBJ1-6 NA NA TRBV7-2 CASSLQGNNSPLHF TGTGCCAGCAGCCTACAGGGTAATAATTCACCCCTCCACTTT